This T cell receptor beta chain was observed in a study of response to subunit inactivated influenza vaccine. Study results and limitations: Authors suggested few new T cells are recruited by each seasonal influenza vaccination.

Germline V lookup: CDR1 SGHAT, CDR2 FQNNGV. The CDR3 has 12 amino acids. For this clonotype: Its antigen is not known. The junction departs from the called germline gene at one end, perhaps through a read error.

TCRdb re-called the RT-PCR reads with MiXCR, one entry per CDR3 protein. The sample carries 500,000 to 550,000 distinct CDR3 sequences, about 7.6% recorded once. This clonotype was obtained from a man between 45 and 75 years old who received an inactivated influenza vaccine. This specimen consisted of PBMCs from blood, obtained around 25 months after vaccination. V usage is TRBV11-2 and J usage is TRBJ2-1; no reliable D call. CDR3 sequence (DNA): TGTGCCAGCAGCCCCCATAGGGATGAGCGGTTCTTC. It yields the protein CASSPHRDERFF.